The sample holds a few counts of the clone carrying this T cell receptor (beta chain). The data were obtained in a study of T-cell reconstitution after alpha-beta-depleted transplantation in children. Preparing the TCRbeta library involved the use of unique molecular identifiers. Each CDR3 protein gets one entry after TCRdb re-called the PCR reads with MiXCR. This table has some 600,000 distinct CDR3 sequences, roughly 15% appearing once. The trim removed 3 bases at V and 4 bases at J, leaving 11 bases unmatched. CDR1 and CDR2 (germline): SGHDT, YYEEEE. CDR3 size: 16 residues. The chain uses TRBV5-6 and TRBJ1-2; 8 bases are shared with TRBD1. The TCR sequence derives from a human donor who donated a stem cell graft to a child with acute myeloid leukemia. The input for sequencing was PBMCs from the stem cell graft donor, taken from the stem cell graft. CDR3 bases: TGTGCCAGCAGCTCCGAGCTAGGACAGGGACTCTATGGCTACACCTTC. As protein: CASSSELGQGLYGYTF.